A single sample gave rise to the 29 T cell receptor beta chains below, sequenced in a study of T-cell memory formation after mild COVID-19. TCRdb fed the 5' RACE reads into MiXCR, producing one record per CDR3 protein. Of about 470,000 distinct CDR3 sequences in the sample, 18% were seen once. Sequenced: PBMCs or a T cell subset sorted from them (not recorded which). Receptor source: an adult woman who had mild COVID-19 (a few samples of this study predate the infection). Cell type and time point are not known.

This clonotype was detected ten times or more. The chain couples TRBV12-3 or TRBV12-4 to TRBJ2-7; TRBD1 agrees at 8 bases. V was pared by 5 bases and J by 4 bases, with 7 bases of the junction left unmatched. The length of the CDR3 is 14 residues. CDR3 sequence reads: CASSPTGGPYEQYF. DNA for the CDR3: TGTGCCAGCAGTCCCACAGGGGGACCTTACGAGCAGTACTTC.

The J gene is TRBJ2-7, the V gene TRBV12-3 or TRBV12-4; TRBD2 might be the D (6 bases). This CDR3 is 15 amino acids long. Trimming stripped 5 bases from V and 5 bases from J, with 19 bases between. The CDR3 bases are TGTGCCAGCAGTCGGAGGGACCCTAAGTCCGACGAGCAGTACTTC. This translates into CASSRRDPKSDEQYF.

In this sample, this clonotype turned up a few times. J is TRBJ1-1 and V is TRBV3-1, with unresolved D. Germline lookup yields CDR1 LGHDT and CDR2 YNNKEL (reference sequence). The CDR3 runs 15 residues. The V gene lost 5 bases and the J gene lost 5 bases, with 18 bases spanning the gap. The CDR3 DNA follows: TGTGCCAGCAGCGTTGCGGGATCCCTGGGGACTGAAGCTTTCTTT. This gives the protein CASSVAGSLGTEAFF.

This clonotype was observed at least ten times. A clone one base away is much larger, so this may be a read error. This sequence joins TRBV12-3 or TRBV12-4 and TRBJ2-7, with 9 nucleotides matching TRBD1. The CDR3 spans 13 residues. Trimming took 8 bases from V and 2 from J; bases not matched to a gene: 4. CDR3 nucleotide sequence: TGTGCCAGCCATTGGACAGGGGCCTACGAGCAGTACTTC. Amino acids: CASHWTGAYEQYF.

The chain links TRBV7-6 to TRBJ2-4; 8 bases agree with TRBD2. The V gene end was trimmed by 2 bases and the J gene end by 0 bases; junction bases not matched to a gene: 0. Germline assignment: CDR1 SGHVS and CDR2 FNYEAQ. This CDR3 has 15 residues. The CDR3 reads CASSLLAGAKNIQYF. CDR3 nucleotides: TGTGCCAGCAGCTTACTAGCGGGAGCCAAAAACATTCAGTACTTC.

The V and J genes are TRBV7-8 and TRBJ2-2, with 12 bases lining up with TRBD1. CDR3 length: 15 residues. V lost 5 bases, J lost 6 bases, and 4 bases stayed unmatched. Germline V gives CDR1 SGHVS, CDR2 FQNEAQ. This CDR3 is CASSQGQGAAGELFF. Written as DNA, the CDR3 is TGTGCCAGCAGCCAGGGACAGGGGGCCGCCGGGGAGCTGTTTTTT.

The chain links TRBV20-1 to TRBJ2-1; 7 bases map to TRBD1. The germline V gene has CDR1 DFQATT and CDR2 SNEGSKA (reference sequence). The CDR3 runs 14 residues. V shed 6 bases and J 7 bases; nucleotides not matched to a gene: 12. CDR3 sequence (DNA): TGCAGTGCCCTCGGGGACAGAGGGGCTAATGAGCAGTTCTTC. It translates to CSALGDRGANEQFF.

V and J are TRBV18 and TRBJ2-1; no clear D gene. This CDR3 comprises 13 residues. V was trimmed by 4 bases and J by 2 bases, leaving 6 bases between them. The V gene's germline CDR1 is KGHSH and CDR2 LQKENI. The CDR3, as DNA: TGTGCCAGCTCACGATCGACCTACAATGAGCAGTTCTTC. As protein: CASSRSTYNEQFF.

V gene TRBV30 combines with J gene TRBJ1-2; D is unresolved. CDR3 length equals 13 residues. Germline V gene data show CDR1 as GTSNPN and CDR2 as SVGIG (reference sequence). Trimming stripped 1 base from V and 7 bases from J, with 13 bases between. CDR3 nucleotide sequence: TGTGCCTGGAGTGCGGGCTCTGGGTCTGGCTACACCTTC. This sequence encodes CAWSAGSGSGYTF.

This clonotype has more than one count but fewer than ten. The chain couples TRBV5-1 to TRBJ1-2; TRBD1 aligns across 7 bases. In germline, CDR1 is SGHRS, CDR2 YFSETQ. V gave up 3 bases and J gave up 1 base; unmatched junction bases: 9. The CDR3 sequence is 16 residues long. DNA for the CDR3: TGCGCCAGCAGCTCTTCCGGGACAGTCTTTAACTATGGCTACACCTTC. Amino acids: CASSSSGTVFNYGYTF. Combining the CDR3 with reference TRBV5-1 and TRBJ1-2 gives the whole variable domain KAGVTQTPRYLIKTRGQQVTLSCSPISGHRSVSWYQQTPGQGLQFLFEYFSETQRNKGNFPGRFSGRQFSNSRSEMNVSTLELGDSALYLCASSSSGTVFNYGYTFGSGTRLTVV.

This clonotype came up a few times. The rearrangement joins TRBV20-1 to TRBJ2-7; D unclear. The germline V gene has CDR1 DFQATT and CDR2 SNEGSKA (reference sequence). The CDR3 totals 15 residues. With 2 bases removed from V and 0 bases from J, the gap between germline ends came to 14 bases. The CDR3 loop is CSARSTTVNSYEQYF. In DNA form, the CDR3 reads TGCAGTGCTAGATCCACTACAGTGAACTCCTACGAGCAGTACTTC.

The V gene is TRBV6-1, the J gene TRBJ2-3; the D gene could be TRBD1 or TRBD2 (5 bases each). CDR3 size: 15 residues. Germline V CDR1 and CDR2: MNHNS, SASEGT. V lost 2 bases to trimming and J lost 1 base, with 10 bases between them. The CDR3 spells CASSERRGRTDTQYF. The CDR3 nucleotides are TGTGCCAGCAGTGAAAGAAGGGGACGCACAGATACGCAGTATTTT.

The CDR3 bases are TGTGCTAGTGGTTTCTGGGGGGTAGATGGCTACACCTTC. This gives the protein CASGFWGVDGYTF. The V and J genes are TRBV12-5 and TRBJ1-2; D perhaps matches TRBD1 (5 bases). Germline V gene lookup returns CDR1 LGHNT and CDR2 FRNRAP. With 3 bases removed from V and 6 bases from J, the gap between germline ends came to 11 bases. The CDR3 consists of 13 residues. The complete variable domain, with remaining parts taken from reference TRBV12-5 and TRBJ1-2, reads DARVTQTPRHKVTEMGQEVTMRCQPILGHNTVFWYRQTMMQGLELLAYFRNRAPLDDSGMPKDRFSAEMPDATLATLKIQPSEPRDSAVYFCASGFWGVDGYTFGSGTRLTVV.

The chain has TRBV9 and TRBJ2-7; D remains unclear. The germline CDR1 and CDR2 sequences are SGDLS and YYNGEE. There are 14 residues in the CDR3. Trimming removed 0 bases at V and 3 bases at J, with 10 bases between. CDR3: CASSVEAGRYEQYF. The DNA of the CDR3 is TGTGCCAGCAGCGTAGAGGCAGGTCGCTACGAGCAGTACTTC.

This clonotype was counted a few times. V is TRBV6-6 and J is TRBJ2-3; the match to TRBD2 covers 11 bases. Germline loops: CDR1 MNHNY, CDR2 SVGAGI (reference sequence). This CDR3 has 16 residues. Trimming removed 0 bases from V and 5 bases from J; junction bases left unmatched: 4. This chain's CDR3 is CASSYSSSGRVDTQYF. The CDR3 bases are TGTGCCAGCAGTTACTCAAGTAGCGGGAGGGTAGATACGCAGTATTTT.

The rearrangement uses TRBV27 and TRBJ2-3; no definite D call. V lost 3 bases to trimming and J lost 3 bases, with 16 bases between them. CDR3 length: 16 amino acids. The germline V gene has CDR1 MNHEY and CDR2 SMNVEV (reference sequence). CDR3 bases: TGTGCCAGCAGTTTTGCCCTCAATTTGTTGACAGATACGCAGTATTTT. Translated, it gives CASSFALNLLTDTQYF.

Written as DNA, the CDR3 is TGTGCCAGCAGTGCCGGGACAGGGGCCATCAATCAGCCCCAGCATTTT. This gives the protein CASSAGTGAINQPQHF. The rearrangement links TRBV6-1 to TRBJ1-5, with TRBD1 matching over 10 bases. After removal of 4 bases from V and 3 bases from J, the junction contained 6 bases not matched to a gene. Germline CDR1 MNHNS, CDR2 SASEGT. This CDR3 comprises 16 residues.

The chain is built from TRBV27 and TRBJ1-1; tentative D call: TRBD1 (5 bases). The V end was cut by 3 bases, the J end by 8 bases, with 10 bases between. This CDR3 is 12 amino acids long. The germline CDR1 and CDR2 sequences are MNHEY and SMNVEV (reference sequence). The CDR3 DNA reads as TGTGCCAGCAGTTTTTGGGGGGGAGAAGCTTTCTTT. Protein: CASSFWGGEAFF.

The rearrangement links TRBV25-1 to TRBJ1-2; no clear D gene. The CDR3 sequence is 14 residues long. Germline V gene lookup returns CDR1 MGHDK and CDR2 SYGVNS. Trimming cost V 4 bases and J 9 bases, with 18 bases left between them. Written as DNA, the CDR3 is TGTGCCAGCAGTGGCCGAGGGCGTCCAATGAGCTACACCTTC. Amino acid sequence: CASSGRGRPMSYTF.

The J gene is TRBJ1-4, the V gene TRBV18; D not resolved. Between the trimmed V and J ends, which lost 3 bases and 6 bases, there was a span of 14 bases. Germline values: CDR1 KGHSH, CDR2 LQKENI. This CDR3 has 15 residues. In DNA, the CDR3 is TGTGCCAGCTCACCCCCGGCCGCGGATTATGAAAAACTGTTTTTT. It translates to CASSPPAADYEKLFF.

V is TRBV5-4 and J is TRBJ2-5; D possibly uses TRBD1 or TRBD2 (5 bases each). Trimming removed 1 base from V and 5 bases from J, with 12 bases in between. The CDR3 contains 14 residues. Per germline, CDR1 SGHNT and CDR2 YYREEE (reference sequence). The CDR3 here is CASSLFLGRETQYF. The CDR3 DNA is TGTGCCAGCAGCTTGTTTCTGGGACGGGAGACCCAGTACTTC.

The genes are TRBV7-8 and TRBJ2-7, with D perhaps TRBD1 (5 bases). Trimming stripped 1 base from V and 3 bases from J, with 13 bases between. Germline-derived CDR1 and CDR2 are SGHVS and FQNEAQ. The CDR3 loop spans 15 amino acids. This chain's CDR3 is CASSLGRVVLYEQYF. For the CDR3, the DNA is TGTGCCAGCAGCTTAGGCAGGGTGGTCCTCTACGAGCAGTACTTC.

The rearrangement uses TRBV7-3 and TRBJ2-1; the D gene is possibly TRBD2 (7 bases). This CDR3 is built from 15 residues. V was trimmed by 5 bases and J by 8 bases, leaving 19 bases between them. Germline values: CDR1 SGHTA, CDR2 FQGTGA. The CDR3 here is CASSHTNTGRDEQFF. As DNA, the CDR3 is TGTGCCAGCAGCCACACCAATACAGGGAGGGATGAGCAGTTCTTC.

This clonotype was seen a few times. The chain has TRBV20-1 and TRBJ1-1; weak D call: TRBD1 (6 bases). The CDR3 runs 13 residues. Deletions cut 6 bases from V and 0 bases from J, with 11 bases between. Germline CDR1 reads DFQATT; CDR2 reads SNEGSKA (reference sequence). The CDR3 loop reads CSAATGLNTEAFF. The CDR3 DNA follows: TGCAGTGCGGCGACAGGTCTGAACACTGAAGCTTTCTTT.

This sequence joins TRBV7-2 and TRBJ1-3; 8 positions match TRBD1. Per the germline V gene, CDR1 is SGHTA and CDR2 is FQGNSA. The CDR3 loop spans 16 amino acids. V trimming: 1 base; J trimming: 8 bases; junction bases outside the gene matches: 10. This CDR3 reads CASSLEFRGRRDTIYF. The CDR3 DNA reads TGTGCCAGCAGCTTAGAATTCAGGGGGCGCAGGGACACCATATATTTT.

A few counts support this clonotype. The V and J genes are TRBV12-3 or TRBV12-4 and TRBJ2-2; D call uncertain. The CDR3 contains 12 residues. Trimming took off 7 bases at V and 9 bases at J, with 12 bases between the two ends. CDR3 in amino acids: CASNFGNRELFF. CDR3 in DNA: TGTGCCAGCAACTTTGGTAACAGGGAGCTGTTTTTT.

This chain joins TRBV6-2 or TRBV6-3 and TRBJ1-5, with a possible D match to TRBD1 (5 bases). The CDR3 length is 16 residues. The V gene's germline CDR1 is MNHEY and CDR2 SVGEGT. Trimming left V 6 bases short and J 4 bases short, with 19 bases between. CDR3 sequence (DNA): TGTGCCAGCAGGGAGGACAAGGCAACGGGGAATCAGCCCCAGCATTTT. This sequence encodes CASREDKATGNQPQHF.

Many counts were recorded for this clonotype. The rearrangement links TRBV12-3 or TRBV12-4 to TRBJ2-7, with D perhaps matching TRBD1 or TRBD2 (5 bases each). This CDR3 region has 14 residues. Between the trimmed V and J ends, which lost 6 bases and 8 bases, there was a span of 20 bases. The CDR3 protein is CASSYKSSVGQQYF. DNA for the CDR3: TGTGCCAGCAGCTACAAATCCTCAGTGGGACAGCAGTACTTC.

The rearrangement joins TRBV7-6 to TRBJ2-5; the D is unclear. Germline CDR1 is SGHVS and CDR2 is FNYEAQ. The CDR3 covers 12 residues. V lost 5 bases and J 10 bases, leaving 14 bases between the germline ends. For the CDR3, the DNA is TGTGCCAGCAGCCTAAACAGCCATGTCCAGTACTTC. Its translation: CASSLNSHVQYF.